Listed below are T cell receptor beta chains from one sample, sequenced in a study of blood T cell repertoires in COVID-19. Repertoires were generated with immunoSEQ multiplex PCR, while TCRdb's copy carries only in-frame clones and drops some. The sample records around 220,000 clones, about 88% being singletons. Input material: peripheral blood. These receptors were taken from a woman aged 40 to 50 who had recovered from COVID-19. CDR3s include the opening cysteine and the closing phenylalanine or tryptophan.

J gene: TRBJ2-5
V gene: TRBV7-2
CDR3 protein: CASSLEAGEETQYF

J gene: TRBJ2-7
V gene: TRBV4-1
CDR3 protein: CASSQGEYEQYF

J gene: TRBJ2-1
V gene: TRBV11-2
CDR3 protein: CASSRHLAGGFSYNEQFF

J gene: TRBJ1-6
V gene: TRBV4-3
CDR3 protein: CASSQGTVRGFSPLHF

J gene: TRBJ2-5
V gene: TRBV24-1
CDR3 protein: CATSDSSGSPLETQYF

J gene: TRBJ2-1
V gene: TRBV6-4
CDR3 protein: CASSDSGLAGGFNEQFF

J gene: TRBJ2-7
V gene: TRBV11-2
CDR3 protein: CASTVDRGVSYEQYF

J gene: TRBJ2-3
V gene: TRBV4-3
CDR3 protein: CASSQPGTTGAGGTQYF

J gene: TRBJ2-2
V gene: TRBV19
CDR3 protein: CASSIGGGAIRIAELFF

J gene: TRBJ2-6
V gene: TRBV5-1
CDR3 protein: CASSPRTGRSEGANVLTF

J gene: TRBJ2-1
V gene: TRBV20-1
CDR3 protein: CSASQGPGVYNEQFF

J gene: TRBJ2-3
V gene: TRBV28
CDR3 protein: CASSPGGPADTQYF

J gene: TRBJ2-7
V gene: TRBV4-1
CDR3 protein: CASSRLMTGSSYEQYF

J gene: TRBJ2-2
V gene: TRBV11-3
CDR3 protein: CASSLGAGVPGELFF

J gene: TRBJ1-1
V gene: TRBV6-2/TRBV6-3
CDR3 protein: CASSYSPSRAEAFF

J gene: TRBJ1-5
V gene: TRBV18
CDR3 protein: CASSPNRVDQPQHF

J gene: TRBJ2-5
V gene: TRBV19
CDR3 protein: CASSLNTGGGQETQYF

J gene: TRBJ1-6
V gene: TRBV20-1
CDR3 protein: CSASRGRTSYNSPLHF

J gene: TRBJ2-7
V gene: TRBV7-8
CDR3 protein: CASSLAPDRIWSYEQYF

J gene: TRBJ1-3
V gene: TRBV3-1/TRBV3-2
CDR3 protein: CASSQMGTRRAGNTIYF

J gene: TRBJ1-2
V gene: TRBV13
CDR3 protein: CASSSSLGGSFYGYTF

J gene: TRBJ1-6
V gene: TRBV30
CDR3 protein: CAWSVGGVDSPLHF

J gene: TRBJ2-1
V gene: TRBV14
CDR3 protein: CASSQDWSDSYNEQFF

J gene: TRBJ2-1
V gene: TRBV7-3
CDR3 protein: CASSPELAAGVNEQFF

J gene: TRBJ2-5
V gene: TRBV3-1/TRBV3-2
CDR3 protein: CASSQLTGGTQYF

J gene: TRBJ2-1
V gene: TRBV9
CDR3 protein: CASSRTERSSYNEQFF

J gene: TRBJ1-4
V gene: TRBV28
CDR3 protein: CASLTRWTGPLATNEKLFF

J gene: TRBJ2-7
V gene: TRBV9
CDR3 protein: CASSARTGQNEQYF

J gene: TRBJ2-7
V gene: TRBV7-2
CDR3 protein: CASSLAPGGVYEQYF

J gene: TRBJ1-5
V gene: TRBV19
CDR3 protein: CASNYLGGDSNQPQHF

J gene: TRBJ2-7
V gene: TRBV19
CDR3 protein: CASNDKGKTYEQYF

J gene: TRBJ2-7
V gene: TRBV28
CDR3 protein: CASSERGPTTYEQYF

J gene: TRBJ2-7
V gene: TRBV28
CDR3 protein: CASTYYEQYF

J gene: TRBJ1-5
V gene: TRBV2
CDR3 protein: CASSDSGFSNQPQHF

J gene: TRBJ2-2
V gene: TRBV5-1
CDR3 protein: CASSLAVPGELFF

J gene: TRBJ1-1
V gene: TRBV28
CDR3 protein: CASSLWAGRDTEAFF

J gene: TRBJ2-5
V gene: TRBV9
CDR3 protein: CASSVGAEGLAGVETQYF